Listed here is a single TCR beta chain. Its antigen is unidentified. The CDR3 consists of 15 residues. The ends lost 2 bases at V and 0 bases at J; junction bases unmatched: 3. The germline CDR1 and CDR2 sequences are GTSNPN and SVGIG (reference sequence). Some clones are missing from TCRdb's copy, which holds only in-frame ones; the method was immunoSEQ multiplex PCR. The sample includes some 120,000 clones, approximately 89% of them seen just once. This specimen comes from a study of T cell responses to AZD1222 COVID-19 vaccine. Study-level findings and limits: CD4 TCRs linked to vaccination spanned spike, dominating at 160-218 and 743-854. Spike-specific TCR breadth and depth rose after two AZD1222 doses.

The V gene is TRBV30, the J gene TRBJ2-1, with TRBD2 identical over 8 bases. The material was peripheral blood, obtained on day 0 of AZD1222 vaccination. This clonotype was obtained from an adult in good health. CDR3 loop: CAWSRGGASYNEQFF. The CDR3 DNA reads TGTGCCTGGAGTCGGGGGGGGGCCTCCTACAATGAGCAGTTCTTC.